This T cell receptor (beta chain) was recorded in a study of T cells in women clearing cervical HPV infection. Study context: Cases' blood sampling followed lesion detection by median roughly five months (90 to 200). HLA type stays a possible confounder, typing being limited.

Note on this clone: The read comes to an end 3 residues before the CDR3 does, leaving the germline J gene to fill in the end.

The CDR3 has 16 amino acids. The germline CDR1 and CDR2 sequences are SGHVS and FQNEAQ. J lost 6 bases, V lost 4 bases, and 4 bases had no gene match. Clones were read by immunoSEQ multiplex PCR, and TCRdb kept only the in-frame ones, dropping some. The sample data list some 31,000 clones. All donors had a single incident cervical HPV16 infection, not prevalent. V usage is TRBV7-8 and J usage is TRBJ2-3, with 16 bases identical to TRBD2. Sample: blood buffy coat. The sequence was obtained from a woman between 18 and 69 years old with a cervical HPV16 infection that either progressed to CIN3+ or cleared (not recorded which). The sequenced part of the CDR3 DNA is TGTGCCAGCAGCTCGGGACTAGCGGGGGGGTTGGATACG. It is translated as CASSSGLAGGLDT. The CDR3 in its entirety is CASSSGLAGGLDTQYF.